A selection of T cell receptor beta chains follows, all from one sample in a study of T cells in Graves' hyperthyroidism and ophthalmopathy. TCRdb fed the multiplex PCR reads into MiXCR, producing one record per CDR3 protein. In the table there are 400,000 to 550,000 distinct CDR3 sequences, about 24% of which are singletons. Sequencing input: blood. All receptors derive from a woman between 25 and 40 years old with Graves' ophthalmopathy. Each CDR3 is given with its conserved first and last residue. D genes are given only for firm matches. Clone size is not always given. Where it is, it says once, few, many or a class for expanded clones.

abundance: few
j_gene: TRBJ1-1
v_gene: TRBV29-1
d_gene: TRBD1
len: 13
CDR3nt: TGCAGCGCCGATCGCACAGGGGGTACTGAAGCTTTCTTT
CDR3aa: CSADRTGGTEAFF

abundance: many
j_gene: TRBJ2-7
v_gene: TRBV5-1
d_gene: TRBD1
len: 14
CDR3nt: TGCGCCAGCAGCGTCGGGACAGGTACCTACGAGCAGTACTTC
CDR3aa: CASSVGTGTYEQYF

abundance: few
j_gene: TRBJ2-1
v_gene: TRBV11-1
d_gene: NA
len: 15
CDR3nt: TGTGCCAGCAGCGCAATGGGGAGCTCCTACAATGAGCAGTTCTTC
CDR3aa: CASSAMGSSYNEQFF

abundance: NA
j_gene: TRBJ1-1
v_gene: TRBV10-2
d_gene: TRBD1
len: 17
CDR3nt: TGCGCCAGCAGTGACCCCACCTGGACAGGGATGAACACTGAAGCTTTCTTT
CDR3aa: CASSDPTWTGMNTEAFF

abundance: few
j_gene: TRBJ2-1
v_gene: TRBV12-3/TRBV12-4
d_gene: NA
len: 13
CDR3nt: TGTGCCAGCAGTTTAGGGCGTTACAATGAGCAGTTCTTC
CDR3aa: CASSLGRYNEQFF

abundance: many
j_gene: TRBJ2-2
v_gene: TRBV2
d_gene: NA
len: 14
CDR3nt: TGTGCCAGCAGTGTCCCCCTTGGCGCCGGGGAGCTGTTTTTT
CDR3aa: CASSVPLGAGELFF

abundance: NA
j_gene: TRBJ2-7
v_gene: TRBV10-3
d_gene: TRBD1
len: 15
CDR3nt: TGTGCCATCAGTGAGTCAGGGACAGGGACCTACGAGCAGTACTTC
CDR3aa: CAISESGTGTYEQYF

abundance: many
j_gene: TRBJ2-7
v_gene: TRBV2
d_gene: NA
len: 13
CDR3nt: TGTGCCAGCAGTGCGTTGTTGTTTGACGAGCAGTACTTC
CDR3aa: CASSALLFDEQYF

abundance: many
j_gene: TRBJ1-1
v_gene: TRBV27
d_gene: NA
len: 11
CDR3nt: TGTGCCAGCACGGGTCTGACTGAAGCTTTCTTT
CDR3aa: CASTGLTEAFF

abundance: many
j_gene: TRBJ1-2
v_gene: TRBV2
d_gene: NA
len: 14
CDR3nt: TGTGCCAGCAGCGCCCCCACAGGGTGGCCCACCTACACCTTC
CDR3aa: CASSAPTGWPTYTF

abundance: few
j_gene: TRBJ1-1
v_gene: TRBV2
d_gene: NA
len: 14
CDR3nt: TGTGCCAGCACCCTGGGAGGGAAGAACACTGAAGCTTTCTTT
CDR3aa: CASTLGGKNTEAFF

abundance: many
j_gene: TRBJ1-1
v_gene: TRBV6-2/TRBV6-3
d_gene: NA
len: 13
CDR3nt: TGTGCCAGCAGTTACTCGCGGGCAGCCGAAGCTTTCTTT
CDR3aa: CASSYSRAAEAFF

abundance: few
j_gene: TRBJ1-1
v_gene: TRBV20-1
d_gene: TRBD1
len: 15
CDR3nt: TGCAGTGCTAGAACTAACCAGGGGGCGGGCACTGAAGCTTTCTTT
CDR3aa: CSARTNQGAGTEAFF

abundance: NA
j_gene: TRBJ2-7
v_gene: TRBV28
d_gene: NA
len: 13
CDR3nt: TGTGCCAGCAGTCCTCCCAAGACCTACGAGCAGTACTTC
CDR3aa: CASSPPKTYEQYF

abundance: many
j_gene: TRBJ2-7
v_gene: TRBV7-9
d_gene: TRBD1
len: 14
CDR3nt: TGTGCCAGCACCGGGACAGGACGTAACTACGAGCAGTACTTC
CDR3aa: CASTGTGRNYEQYF

abundance: NA
j_gene: TRBJ2-7
v_gene: TRBV27
d_gene: NA
len: 14
CDR3nt: TGTGCCAGCAGTTCAGGGGTCAGCACCTACGATCAGTACTTC
CDR3aa: CASSSGVSTYDQYF

abundance: many
j_gene: TRBJ2-7
v_gene: TRBV29-1
d_gene: TRBD1
len: 13
CDR3nt: TGCAGCGCGTCCCGGACAGGCCAAAACGAGCAGTACTTC
CDR3aa: CSASRTGQNEQYF

abundance: many
j_gene: TRBJ1-5
v_gene: TRBV27
d_gene: NA
len: 14
CDR3nt: TGTGCCAGCAGTTTAGCGAGGGGTTCTCGGCCCCAGCATTTT
CDR3aa: CASSLARGSRPQHF

abundance: NA
j_gene: TRBJ1-2
v_gene: TRBV28
d_gene: NA
len: 16
CDR3nt: TGTGCCAGCAGAAATTCAGGGACCCTAACCAACTATGGCTACACCTTC
CDR3aa: CASRNSGTLTNYGYTF

abundance: NA
j_gene: TRBJ2-2
v_gene: TRBV7-3
d_gene: TRBD2
len: 16
CDR3nt: TGTGCCAGCAGCGCCCCGGGACTAGCTAGTGGCGGGGAGCTGTTTTTT
CDR3aa: CASSAPGLASGGELFF

abundance: NA
j_gene: TRBJ1-5
v_gene: TRBV6-1
d_gene: TRBD1
len: 15
CDR3nt: TGTGCCAGCAACGACGGGACAGGGGTCAATCAGCCCCAGCATTTT
CDR3aa: CASNDGTGVNQPQHF

abundance: many
j_gene: TRBJ1-2
v_gene: TRBV20-1
d_gene: NA
len: 12
CDR3nt: TGCAGTGCTCGGACGGGAACTTATGGCTACACCTTC
CDR3aa: CSARTGTYGYTF

abundance: many
j_gene: TRBJ2-5
v_gene: TRBV11-2
d_gene: TRBD1
len: 15
CDR3nt: TGTGCCAGCAGCTTAACTGAGGGGGCCAAAAAGACCCAGTACTTC
CDR3aa: CASSLTEGAKKTQYF